The clone carrying this TCR beta chain was observed many times. Its antigen is still unknown. The CDR3 extends over 15 amino acids. CDR1 and CDR2 (germline): ENHRY, SYGVKD. V dropped 8 bases and J dropped 4; count of bases not matched to a gene: 10. This sample is part of a study of early T cells in non-severe SARS-CoV-2 infection. The overall study: Sequencing used unsorted whole-blood bulk RNA, so chains lack pairing.

Unique molecular identifiers tagged individual cDNA molecules. TCRdb reprocessed the 5' RACE reads via MiXCR and lists one record per CDR3 protein. This repertoire shows 60,000 to 75,000 distinct CDR3 sequences, roughly 11% found once; its top ten account for 5.5% to 6%. Study results and limitations: Lookups in VDJdb leaned toward anti-spike CD8 responses and missed private and CD4 specificities.

The chain couples TRBV10-3 to TRBJ1-4; 7 bases line up with TRBD1. Material: whole blood, obtained at baseline. This receptor was taken from an adult who was a healthcare worker with PCR-confirmed SARS-CoV-2 infection or an uninfected control (not recorded which). The CDR3 is CAIGPGQPLNEKLFF. DNA of the CDR3: TGTGCCATCGGACCGGGACAGCCTCTTAATGAAAAACTGTTTTTT.